This T cell receptor beta chain was captured by sequencing in a study of T and B cells in COVID-19 patients. TRB rearrangements were amplified by multiplex PCR with BIOMED2 TRB-A/B primers. TCRdb re-called the multiplex PCR reads through MiXCR, storing one row per CDR3 protein. The sample yields 7,000 to 9,500 distinct CDR3 sequences, under 30% seen once. Each TRB amplification used about 250-550 ng of genomic DNA from blood. Trimming shortened V by 3 bases and J by 6 bases, and 15 bases separated the two germline ends. This CDR3 region has 14 residues. CDR1 MNHNS and CDR2 SASEGT come from the germline V gene. This clonotype was counted at least ten times.

The clonotype was recovered from a human donor who had recovered from COVID-19. Material: blood. This chain connects TRBV6-1 to TRBJ2-7, with D perhaps TRBD1 (6 bases). CDR3 in DNA: TGTGCCAGCAGTGATTTCCTTCAGGGGCGCGAGCAGTACTTC. This gives the protein CASSDFLQGREQYF.